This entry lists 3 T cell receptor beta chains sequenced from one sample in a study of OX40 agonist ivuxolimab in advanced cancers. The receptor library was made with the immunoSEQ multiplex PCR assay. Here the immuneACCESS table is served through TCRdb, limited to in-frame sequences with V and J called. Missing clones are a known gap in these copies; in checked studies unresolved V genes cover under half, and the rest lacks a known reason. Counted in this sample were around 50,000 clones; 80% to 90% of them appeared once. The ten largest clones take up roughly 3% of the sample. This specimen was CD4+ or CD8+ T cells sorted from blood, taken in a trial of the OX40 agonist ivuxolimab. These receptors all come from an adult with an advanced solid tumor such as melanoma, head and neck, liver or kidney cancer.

CDR3 in amino acids: CASSYGGTDYGYTF. The CDR3 DNA reads TGTGCCAGCAGTTACGGAGGGACGGACTATGGCTACACCTTC. The chain has TRBV6-5 and TRBJ1-2, with D possibly TRBD1 on 5 matching bases. The germline CDR1 and CDR2 sequences are MNHEY and SVGAGI. V was pared by 2 bases and J by 3 bases, with 10 bases between. CDR3 size: 14 residues.

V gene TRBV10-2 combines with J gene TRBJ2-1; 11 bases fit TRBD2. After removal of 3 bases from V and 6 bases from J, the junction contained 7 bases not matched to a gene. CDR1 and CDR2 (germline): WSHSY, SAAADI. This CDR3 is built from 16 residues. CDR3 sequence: CASSDPGTSGANEQFF. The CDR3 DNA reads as TGCGCCAGCAGTGACCCCGGGACTAGCGGTGCCAATGAGCAGTTCTTC.

The chain's CDR3 is CASSPAAGRDNHTGELFF. CDR3 DNA: TGTGCCAGCAGTCCAGCAGCGGGGCGGGATAACCACACCGGGGAGCTGTTTTTT. The chain recombines TRBV27 with TRBJ2-2; 7 bases match TRBD2. The germline V gene has CDR1 MNHEY and CDR2 SMNVEV (reference sequence). The ends lost 5 bases at V and 3 bases at J; junction bases unmatched: 15. The CDR3 has 18 residues.